This T cell receptor beta chain was recorded in a study of shared clonotypes between healthy human individuals. Libraries were prepared by immunoSEQ multiplex PCR; TCRdb keeps only in-frame clonotypes and omits some of them. The sample lists around 2.1 million clones; around 93% were seen once. As concerns this clone: Its specificity is not known.

Study observations and caveats: Clonotypes which were not shared had lower generation probabilities than clonotypes that all four donors shared. Blood was the only sampled material, and tissue repertoires likely differ.

It was CD45RO-negative cells, positively selected for CCR7, that made up naive CD8 cells, with terminally differentiated effector memory CD45RA+ cells excluded. The receptor comes from a man younger than 30 in good health. Some clones in this sample may be carry-over from other donors' samples. Sequencing used naive CD8+ T cells from PBMCs.

The CDR3 here is CASSGILSGEQFF. Here the CDR3 DNA reads TGTGCCAGCAGCGGCATCTTATCTGGTGAGCAGTTCTTC. This chain uses TRBV7-9 with TRBJ2-1; D unresolved. Trimming removed 5 bases from V and 9 bases from J, with 14 bases in between. The CDR3 has 13 amino acids. Germline V gene data show CDR1 as SEHNR and CDR2 as FQNEAQ (reference sequence).